Following are 23 T cell receptor beta chains from one sample sequenced in a study of spatial heterogeneity in lung cancer. TCRdb ran MiXCR on the 5' RACE reads and lists one entry per CDR3 protein. The sample yields tens of thousands of distinct CDR3 sequences, 4.6% seen once. Time point meaning: sample taken at primary tumor resection. Tumor, nontumor lung or frozen PBMC supplied whole RNA, sequenced without sorting. Sequencing used PBMCs, obtained at surgery. The receptors derive from a male donor with early-stage non-small cell lung cancer.

The chain joins TRBV3-1 to TRBJ2-3, with TRBD2 matching 7 bases. V lost 1 base, J lost 7 bases, and 2 bases stayed unmatched. Germline V gene data show CDR1 as LGHDT and CDR2 as YNNKEL (reference sequence). CDR3 length equals 13 residues. CDR3 coding DNA: TGTGCCAGCAGCCAAGTCGGGGGGAATACGCAGTATTTT. Its protein is CASSQVGGNTQYF.

There are many counts of this clonotype. The V and J genes are TRBV6-2 or TRBV6-3 and TRBJ2-5, with D possibly TRBD2 on 6 matching bases. This CDR3 comprises 13 residues. The V and J ends lost 1 base and 5 bases respectively, with 8 bases between them. Germline V CDR1 and CDR2: MNHEY, SVGEGT. The CDR3 reads CASSYWGEETQYF. CDR3 DNA sequence: TGTGCCAGCAGTTACTGGGGGGAGGAGACCCAGTACTTC.

This clonotype was observed at least ten times. This chain connects TRBV3-1 to TRBJ2-2; 12 nucleotides match TRBD2. Germline V CDR1 and CDR2: LGHDT, YNNKEL (reference sequence). The CDR3 sequence is 16 residues long. Trimming at V came to 4 bases and at J to 1 base, leaving 1 base not matched to a gene. The CDR3 spells CASSLGLAGNTGELFF. The CDR3 coding sequence is TGTGCCAGCAGCCTGGGACTAGCGGGGAACACCGGGGAGCTGTTTTTT.

This clonotype was seen a handful of times. The chain links TRBV5-1 to TRBJ2-5; D is unclear. V was pared by 2 bases and J by 2 bases, with 13 bases between. Germline CDR1 is SGHRS and CDR2 is YFSETQ. This CDR3 is 15 amino acids long. CDR3 bases: TGCGCCAGCAGCTTATTACGCCTAAATCAAGAGACCCAGTACTTC. Translating it yields CASSLLRLNQETQYF.

This clonotype was seen at least ten times. This rearrangement joins TRBV6-5 to TRBJ2-5, with D unclear. The CDR3 runs 13 residues. Germline CDR1 is MNHEY and CDR2 is SVGAGI. The germline V and J ends were trimmed by 2 bases and 5 bases, with 9 bases remaining between them. CDR3 DNA sequence: TGTGCCAGCAGTTACAAGTTAATGGAGACCCAGTACTTC. The encoded protein is CASSYKLMETQYF.

By share of the sample, this clonotype is medium-sized. This chain links TRBV18 with TRBJ2-2; D is possibly TRBD1 (5 bases). Germline-derived CDR1 and CDR2 are KGHSH and LQKENI. This CDR3 is 15 amino acids long. With 3 bases removed from V and 6 bases from J, the gap between germline ends came to 14 bases. The DNA of the CDR3 is TGTGCCAGCTCACCCTTGGGGCTATCCGCCGGGGAGCTGTTTTTT. Amino acid sequence: CASSPLGLSAGELFF.

This clonotype has a count of ten or more. The rearrangement links TRBV11-1 to TRBJ1-2, with a tentative D call TRBD1 (6 bases). Germline V gene sequence: CDR1 SGHAT, CDR2 FQDESV (reference sequence). V lost 5 bases and J 0 bases, leaving 13 bases between the germline ends. The CDR3 runs 15 residues. The chain's CDR3 is CASSPDRRANYGYTF. CDR3 DNA: TGTGCCAGCAGCCCCGACAGGCGAGCTAACTATGGCTACACCTTC.

In its sample, this clonotype ranks as medium-sized. The V gene is TRBV4-3, the J gene TRBJ2-3; D gene ambiguous. Germline V gene sequence: CDR1 LGHNA, CDR2 YSLEER. Trimming stripped 3 bases from V and 5 bases from J, with 15 bases between. The CDR3 is 15 residues long. The CDR3 sequence is CASSHRRAPEDTQYF. CDR3 bases: TGCGCCAGCAGCCACCGCCGGGCCCCTGAAGATACGCAGTATTTT.

This clonotype was counted between two and nine times. The chain carries TRBV5-1 and TRBJ2-6; tentative D call: TRBD1 (5 bases). Germline V gene data show CDR1 as SGHRS and CDR2 as YFSETQ. There are 17 residues in the CDR3. Trimming left V 4 bases short and J 0 bases short, with 14 bases between. The CDR3 here is CASSPLSTVSGANVLTF. The CDR3 DNA reads as TGCGCCAGCAGCCCTTTGTCGACAGTCTCTGGGGCCAACGTCCTGACTTTC.

This clonotype was recorded a few times. At one boundary the junction diverges from the germline segment, which might be a read error. The chain recombines TRBV18 with TRBJ2-7; D is possibly TRBD1 (5 bases). From germline, CDR1 is KGHSH and CDR2 LQKENI. This CDR3 has 14 amino acids. The CDR3, as DNA: TGTGTCAGCTCACCACCCGGCAGGGTTGGCGAGCAGTACTTC. It translates to CVSSPPGRVGEQYF.

This clonotype was counted a few times. V and J are TRBV6-2 or TRBV6-3 and TRBJ2-1; D remains ambiguous. The CDR3 consists of 13 residues. CDR1 is MNHEY, CDR2 SVGEGT, per germline. V dropped 7 bases and J dropped 9 bases, with 16 bases sitting between them. DNA of the CDR3: TGTGCCAGCAAACCCCGACTCCTTTCTGAGCAGTTCTTC. Amino acid sequence: CASKPRLLSEQFF.

This clonotype was picked up many times. The gene calls are TRBV6-6 and TRBJ1-5; the D is unclear. CDR3 length: 12 residues. The germline V and J ends were trimmed by 7 bases and 9 bases, with 13 bases remaining between them. The germline V gene has CDR1 MNHNY and CDR2 SVGAGI (reference sequence). Here the CDR3 reads CASIDTSGPQHF. CDR3 sequence (DNA): TGTGCCAGCATTGACACCAGCGGGCCCCAGCATTTT.

The table lists this clonotype with many counts. This sequence joins TRBV20-1 and TRBJ2-7; 8 bases match TRBD2. The CDR3 is 18 amino acids. The J segment lost 0 bases and the V segment lost 6 bases, leaving 19 bases of the junction unmatched. CDR1 DFQATT and CDR2 SNEGSKA come from the germline V gene (reference sequence). The CDR3 DNA follows: TGCAGTGCGAGGAAACCGGGACTAGATTTTCTTAGCTCCTACGAGCAGTACTTC. Encoded protein: CSARKPGLDFLSSYEQYF.

This clonotype came up many times. For the CDR3, the DNA is TGTGCCAGCAACAGACAGGGGAAGAATTCACCCCTCCACTTT. Protein product: CASNRQGKNSPLHF. The chain links TRBV27 to TRBJ1-6; 8 nucleotides match TRBD1. Trimming at V came to 7 bases and at J to 7 bases, leaving 6 bases not matched to a gene. The CDR3 consists of 14 residues. Germline lookup yields CDR1 MNHEY and CDR2 SMNVEV (reference sequence).

This clonotype appeared many times. V usage is TRBV2 and J usage is TRBJ2-1; TRBD2 matches at 13 bases. The length of the CDR3 is 15 residues. Germline V gene lookup returns CDR1 SNHLY and CDR2 FYNNEI. J lost 10 bases, V lost 7 bases, and 10 bases had no gene match. CDR3 DNA: TGTGCCAGCATTAGACTAGCGGGGGGCGATACGGAGCAGTTCTTC. It codes for CASIRLAGGDTEQFF.

The chain combines TRBV5-4 with TRBJ2-4, with D tentatively TRBD1 (5 bases). The CDR3 length is 15 residues. Between the trimmed V and J ends, which lost 6 bases and 4 bases, there was a span of 17 bases. Germline V gene sequence: CDR1 SGHNT, CDR2 YYREEE (reference sequence). In DNA, the CDR3 is TGTGCCAGCAACTTTACCAACAGGAGAAAAAACATTCAGTACTTC. Translating it yields CASNFTNRRKNIQYF.

This clonotype was recorded many times. V usage is TRBV5-1 and J usage is TRBJ2-5; no clear D. CDR3 length equals 13 residues. Germline V gene data show CDR1 as SGHRS and CDR2 as YFSETQ. The V end was cut by 0 bases, the J end by 7 bases, with 10 bases between. CDR3 sequence: CASSLDRVGTQYF. The CDR3 coding sequence is TGCGCCAGCAGCTTGGATAGGGTGGGGACCCAGTACTTC. Supplemented by reference TRBV5-1 and TRBJ2-5, the full variable domain reads KAGVTQTPRYLIKTRGQQVTLSCSPISGHRSVSWYQQTPGQGLQFLFEYFSETQRNKGNFPGRFSGRQFSNSRSEMNVSTLELGDSALYLCASSLDRVGTQYFGPGTRLLVL.

Written as DNA, the CDR3 is TGTGCCAGCAGTCCCTTCTTAATAGGGCTAGCGGGAGAGACCCAGTACTTC. Translated, it gives CASSPFLIGLAGETQYF. The chain has TRBV28 and TRBJ2-5; 8 nucleotides agree with TRBD2. This CDR3 comprises 17 residues. Trimming removed 5 bases from V and 4 bases from J; junction bases left unmatched: 15. Germline V gene data show CDR1 as MDHEN and CDR2 as SYDVKM.

Many counts were recorded for this clonotype. J is TRBJ2-1 and V is TRBV4-1, with 9 nucleotides matching TRBD1. CDR1 and CDR2 from the germline V gene are MGHRA and YSYEKL. CDR3 length: 17 amino acids. The V segment lost 0 bases and the J segment 7 bases; nucleotides outside the gene matches: 10. Here the CDR3 reads CASSQDIQGAPLNEQFF. The CDR3 DNA sequence: TGCGCCAGCAGCCAAGATATACAGGGGGCACCTTTGAATGAGCAGTTCTTC.

The sample holds many counts of this clonotype. The chain links TRBV11-2 to TRBJ2-7; D gene uncertain. This CDR3 is built from 13 residues. Trimming pared 1 base from V and 4 bases from J, leaving 8 bases between. Per the germline V gene, CDR1 is SGHAT and CDR2 is FQNNGV. The CDR3 region has the DNA TGTGCCAGCAGCTTAGTGGTCTTGTACGAGCAGTACTTC. It yields the protein CASSLVVLYEQYF.

This chain connects TRBV3-1 to TRBJ1-2; 10 bases align to TRBD1. Germline lookup yields CDR1 LGHDT and CDR2 YNNKEL (reference sequence). CDR3 length equals 16 residues. J lost 2 bases, V lost 3 bases, and 6 bases had no gene match. CDR3 bases: TGTGCCAGCAGCCATTATATGGACAGGGGGAACTATGGCTACACCTTC. Its translation is CASSHYMDRGNYGYTF.

The chain combines TRBV2 with TRBJ2-5; 9 positions match TRBD2. Germline trimming cut 6 bases from V and 5 bases from J; bases unmatched to any gene: 10. The CDR3 covers 15 residues. CDR1 is SNHLY and CDR2 is FYNNEI in the germline V gene. The CDR3 reads CASSGSGSRDETQYF. The CDR3 DNA follows: TGTGCCAGCAGCGGTAGCGGGAGCCGTGATGAGACCCAGTACTTC.

This clonotype came up many times. The rearrangement links TRBV19 to TRBJ2-2; TRBD2 matches 10 bases. The CDR3 runs to 15 residues. Trimming removed 8 bases from V and 1 base from J; junction bases left unmatched: 4. CDR1 LNHDA and CDR2 SQIVND come from the germline V gene (reference sequence). CDR3 region: CASHGLAENTGELFF. CDR3 DNA: TGTGCCAGTCATGGACTAGCGGAGAACACCGGGGAGCTGTTTTTT.